This entry concerns a single TCR beta chain. Antigen unknown. The source of the sample is a study of T cells in localized non-small cell lung cancer. Produced via immunoSEQ multiplex PCR; TCRdb's table is partial and in-frame only. The table has 35,000 or so clones, roughly 90% seen once. Study outcomes and limitations: For the top 100 tumor clones, a median approximately 50 also appeared in adjacent lung. The greatest T cell clonality was found in uninvolved adjacent lung (higher than in tumor).

The sequences come from peripheral blood, collected before any cancer treatment. The sequence derives from a man between 40 and 75 years old with stage I lung adenocarcinoma.

The CDR3: CASSIRQGAYEKLFF. Here the CDR3 DNA reads TGTGCCAGCAGCATACGACAGGGGGCGTATGAAAAACTGTTTTTT. The genes are TRBV11-2 and TRBJ1-4, with 10 bases that match TRBD1. V was pared by 5 bases and J by 6 bases, with 6 bases of the junction left unmatched. Looked up from germline, CDR1 is SGHAT and CDR2 is FQNNGV. The CDR3 covers 15 residues.